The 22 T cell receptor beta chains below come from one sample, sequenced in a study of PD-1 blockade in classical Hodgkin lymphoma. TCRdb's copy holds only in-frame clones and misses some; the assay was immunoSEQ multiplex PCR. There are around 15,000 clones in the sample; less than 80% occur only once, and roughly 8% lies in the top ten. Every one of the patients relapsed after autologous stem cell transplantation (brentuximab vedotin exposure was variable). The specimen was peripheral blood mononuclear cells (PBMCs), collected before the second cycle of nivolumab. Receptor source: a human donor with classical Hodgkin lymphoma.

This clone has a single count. The chain's CDR3 is CASGPTGSNQPQHF. The CDR3 DNA reads TGTGCCAGCGGCCCCACGGGAAGCAATCAGCCCCAGCATTTT. The chain couples TRBV27 to TRBJ1-5; D is unresolved. Trimming took 8 bases from V and 1 from J, leaving 12 bases between them. The CDR3 is made up of 14 amino acids. CDR1 MNHEY and CDR2 SMNVEV come from the germline V gene (reference sequence).

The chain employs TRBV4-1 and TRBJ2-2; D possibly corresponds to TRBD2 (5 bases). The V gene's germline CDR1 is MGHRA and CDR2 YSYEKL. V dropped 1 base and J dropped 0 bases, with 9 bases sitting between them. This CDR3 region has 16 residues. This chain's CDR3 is CASSQVGAANTGELFF. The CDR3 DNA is TGCGCCAGCAGCCAAGTAGGAGCGGCGAACACCGGGGAGCTGTTTTTT.

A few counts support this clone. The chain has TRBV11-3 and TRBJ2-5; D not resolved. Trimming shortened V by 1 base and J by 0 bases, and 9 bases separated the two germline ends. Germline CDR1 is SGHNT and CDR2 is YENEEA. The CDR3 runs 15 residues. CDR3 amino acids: CASSLGRGYQETQYF. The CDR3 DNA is TGTGCCAGCAGCTTAGGACGTGGGTACCAAGAGACCCAGTACTTC.

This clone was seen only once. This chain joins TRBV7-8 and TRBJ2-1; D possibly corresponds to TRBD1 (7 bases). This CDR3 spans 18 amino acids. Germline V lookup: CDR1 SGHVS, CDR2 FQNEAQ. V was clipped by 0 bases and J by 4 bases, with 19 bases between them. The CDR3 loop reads CASSLAWGQRAEYNEQFF. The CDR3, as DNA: TGTGCCAGCAGCTTAGCGTGGGGACAGCGGGCCGAATACAATGAGCAGTTCTTC. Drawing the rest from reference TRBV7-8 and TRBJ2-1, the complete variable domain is GAGVSQSPRYKVAKRGQDVALRCDPISGHVSLFWYQQALGQGPEFLTYFQNEAQLDKSGLPSDRFFAERPEGSVSTLKIQRTQQEDSAVYLCASSLAWGQRAEYNEQFFGPGTRLTVL.

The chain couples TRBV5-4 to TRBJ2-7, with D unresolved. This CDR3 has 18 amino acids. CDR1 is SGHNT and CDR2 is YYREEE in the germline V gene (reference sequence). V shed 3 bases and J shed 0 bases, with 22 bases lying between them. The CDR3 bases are TGTGCCAGCAGCTCCCTGGGGATTGGGGAAAAAGGCTCCTACGAGCAGTACTTC. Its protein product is CASSSLGIGEKGSYEQYF.

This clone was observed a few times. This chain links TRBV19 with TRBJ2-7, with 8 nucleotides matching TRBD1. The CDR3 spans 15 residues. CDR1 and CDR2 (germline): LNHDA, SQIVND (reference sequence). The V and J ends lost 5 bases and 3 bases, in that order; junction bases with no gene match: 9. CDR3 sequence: CASSLKGQADYEQYF. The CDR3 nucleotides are TGTGCCAGTAGTCTCAAGGGACAGGCGGACTACGAGCAGTACTTC.

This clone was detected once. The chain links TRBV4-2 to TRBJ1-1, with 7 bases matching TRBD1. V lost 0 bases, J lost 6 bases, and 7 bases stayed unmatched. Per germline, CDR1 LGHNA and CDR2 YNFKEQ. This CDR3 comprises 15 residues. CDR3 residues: CASSQDVAGGAEAFF. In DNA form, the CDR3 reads TGTGCCAGCAGCCAAGATGTTGCAGGGGGTGCTGAAGCTTTCTTT.

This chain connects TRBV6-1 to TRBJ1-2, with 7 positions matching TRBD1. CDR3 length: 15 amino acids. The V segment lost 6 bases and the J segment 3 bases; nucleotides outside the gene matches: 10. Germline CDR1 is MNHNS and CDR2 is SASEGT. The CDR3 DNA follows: TGTGCCAGCAGCGTTATCCAAACAGGGGACTATGGCTACACCTTC. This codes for CASSVIQTGDYGYTF.

CDR3 in DNA: TGTGCCAGCACCTGGGGACAAAGCTATGGCTACACCTTC. Translating it yields CASTWGQSYGYTF. V gene TRBV6-5 combines with J gene TRBJ1-2; a possible D gene is TRBD1 (6 bases). V lost 7 bases, J lost 4 bases, and 13 bases lay in between. CDR1 is MNHEY, CDR2 SVGAGI, per germline. The CDR3 loop spans 13 amino acids.

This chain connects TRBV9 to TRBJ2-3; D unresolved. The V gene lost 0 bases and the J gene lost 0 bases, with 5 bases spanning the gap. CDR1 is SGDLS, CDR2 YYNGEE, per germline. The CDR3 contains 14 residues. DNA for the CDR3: TGTGCCAGCAGCGTAGAGCCTAGCACAGATACGCAGTATTTT. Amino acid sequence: CASSVEPSTDTQYF. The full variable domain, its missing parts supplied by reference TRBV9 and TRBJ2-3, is DSGVTQTPKHLITATGQRVTLRCSPRSGDLSVYWYQQSLDQGLQFLIQYYNGEERAKGNILERFSAQQFPDLHSELNLSSLELGDSALYFCASSVEPSTDTQYFGPGTRLTVL.

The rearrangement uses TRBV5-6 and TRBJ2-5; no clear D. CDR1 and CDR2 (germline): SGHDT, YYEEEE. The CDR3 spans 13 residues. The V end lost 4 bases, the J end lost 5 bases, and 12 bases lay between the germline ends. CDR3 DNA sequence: TGTGCCAGCAGCCCAGAAAATGTGGAGACCCAGTACTTC. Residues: CASSPENVETQYF. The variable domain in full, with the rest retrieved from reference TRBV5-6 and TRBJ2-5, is DAGVTQSPTHLIKTRGQQVTLRCSPKSGHDTVSWYQQALGQGPQFIFQYYEEEERQRGNFPDRFSGHQFPNYSSELNVNALLLGDSALYLCASSPENVETQYFGPGTRLLVL.

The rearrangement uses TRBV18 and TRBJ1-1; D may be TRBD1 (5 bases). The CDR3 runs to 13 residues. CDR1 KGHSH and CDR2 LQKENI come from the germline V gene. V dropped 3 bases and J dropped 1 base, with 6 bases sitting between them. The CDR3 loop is CASSPTGNTEAFF. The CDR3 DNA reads TGTGCCAGCTCACCCACAGGGAACACTGAAGCTTTCTTT.

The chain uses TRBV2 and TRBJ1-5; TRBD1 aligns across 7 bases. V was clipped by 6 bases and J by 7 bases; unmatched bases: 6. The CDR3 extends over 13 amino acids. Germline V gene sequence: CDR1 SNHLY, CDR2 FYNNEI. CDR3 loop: CASRNRGYQPQHF. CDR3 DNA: TGTGCCAGCAGAAACAGGGGTTACCAGCCCCAGCATTTT.

Here the CDR3 reads CAISGMDSNYGYTF. CDR3 in DNA: TGTGCCATCAGTGGGATGGACAGCAACTATGGCTACACCTTC. The chain employs TRBV10-3 and TRBJ1-2; D might be TRBD1 (6 bases). There are 14 residues in the CDR3. Trimming took off 4 bases at V and 2 bases at J, with 11 bases between the two ends. Germline V gene data show CDR1 as ENHRY and CDR2 as SYGVKD.

In DNA form, the CDR3 reads TGTGCCAGCAGCTTACTCCCAGGCCCCGCAGATACGCAGTATTTT. Translating it yields CASSLLPGPADTQYF. The chain has TRBV11-3 and TRBJ2-3; D gene uncertain. Trimming removed 2 bases at V and 4 bases at J, with 13 bases between. The CDR3 has 15 amino acids. CDR1 and CDR2 from the germline V gene are SGHNT and YENEEA.

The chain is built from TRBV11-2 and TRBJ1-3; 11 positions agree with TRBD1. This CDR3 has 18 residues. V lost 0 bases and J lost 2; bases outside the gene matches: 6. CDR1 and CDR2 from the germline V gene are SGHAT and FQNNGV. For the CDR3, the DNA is TGTGCCAGCAGCTTAGATCGACTGGGACAGGGGGCTGGAAACACCATATATTTT. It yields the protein CASSLDRLGQGAGNTIYF.

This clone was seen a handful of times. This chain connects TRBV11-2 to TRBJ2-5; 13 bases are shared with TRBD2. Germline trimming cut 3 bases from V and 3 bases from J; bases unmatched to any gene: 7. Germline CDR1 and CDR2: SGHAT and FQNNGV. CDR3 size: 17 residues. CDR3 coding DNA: TGTGCCAGCAGCTTCTCACTCGGGACTAGCGGGAAAGAGACCCAGTACTTC. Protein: CASSFSLGTSGKETQYF.

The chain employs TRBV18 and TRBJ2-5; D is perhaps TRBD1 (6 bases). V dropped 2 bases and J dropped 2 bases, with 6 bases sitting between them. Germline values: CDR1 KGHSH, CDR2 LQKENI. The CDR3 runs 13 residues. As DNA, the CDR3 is TGTGCCAGCTCACCAACAGGGCAAGAGACCCAGTACTTC. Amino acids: CASSPTGQETQYF.

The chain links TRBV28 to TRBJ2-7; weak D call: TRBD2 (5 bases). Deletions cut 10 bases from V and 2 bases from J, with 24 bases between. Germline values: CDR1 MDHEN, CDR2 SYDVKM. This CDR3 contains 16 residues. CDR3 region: CATSRTGWGLAYEQYF. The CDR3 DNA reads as TGTGCCACCAGCCGGACGGGATGGGGTTTGGCCTACGAGCAGTACTTC. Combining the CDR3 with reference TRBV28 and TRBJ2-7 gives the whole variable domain DVKVTQSSRYLVKRTGEKVFLECVQDMDHENMFWYRQDPGLGLRLIYFSYDVKMKEKGDIPEGYSVSREKKERFSLILESASTNQTSMYLCATSRTGWGLAYEQYFGPGTRLTVT.

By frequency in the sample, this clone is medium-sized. The CDR3 sequence: CATSRDGVNQPQHF. CDR3 sequence (DNA): TGTGCCACCAGCAGAGATGGGGTTAATCAGCCCCAGCATTTT. The V and J genes are TRBV15 and TRBJ1-5, with unresolved D. CDR1 is LNHNV, CDR2 YYDKDF, per germline (reference sequence). Trimming stripped 0 bases from V and 4 bases from J, with 7 bases between. The CDR3 contains 14 residues.

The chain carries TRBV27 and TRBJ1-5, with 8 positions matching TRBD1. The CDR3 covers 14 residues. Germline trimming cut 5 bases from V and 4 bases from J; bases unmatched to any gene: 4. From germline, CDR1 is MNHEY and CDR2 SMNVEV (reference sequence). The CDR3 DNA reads TGTGCCAGCAGTACAGGGGGTGAAAATCAGCCCCAGCATTTT. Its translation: CASSTGGENQPQHF.

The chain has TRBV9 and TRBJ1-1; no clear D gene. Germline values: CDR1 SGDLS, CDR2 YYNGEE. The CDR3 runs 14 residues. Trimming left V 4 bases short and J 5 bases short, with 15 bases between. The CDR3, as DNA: TGTGCCAGCAGCCGCTTCCCGGTGGGGACTGAAGCTTTCTTT. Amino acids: CASSRFPVGTEAFF.